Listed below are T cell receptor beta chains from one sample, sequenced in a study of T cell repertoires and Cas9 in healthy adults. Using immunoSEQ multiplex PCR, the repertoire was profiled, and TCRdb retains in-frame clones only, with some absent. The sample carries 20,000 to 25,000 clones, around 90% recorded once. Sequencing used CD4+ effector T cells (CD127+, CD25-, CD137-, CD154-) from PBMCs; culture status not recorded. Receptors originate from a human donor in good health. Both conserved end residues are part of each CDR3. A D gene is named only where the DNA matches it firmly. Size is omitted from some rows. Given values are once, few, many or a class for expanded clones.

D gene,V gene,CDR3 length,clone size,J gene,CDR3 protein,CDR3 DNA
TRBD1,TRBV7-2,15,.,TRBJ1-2,CASSSRQGVVGGYTF,TGTGCCAGCAGCTCAAGACAGGGGGTCGTGGGAGGCTACACCTTC
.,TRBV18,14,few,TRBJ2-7,CASSPLNPVGEQYF,TGTGCCAGCTCACCACTCAACCCCGTGGGTGAGCAGTACTTC
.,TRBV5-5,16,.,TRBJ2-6,CASSLGWSSGANVLTF,TGTGCCAGCAGCTTGGGGTGGAGTTCTGGGGCCAACGTCCTGACTTTC
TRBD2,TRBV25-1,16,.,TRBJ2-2,CASSDPGRAGTGELFF,TGTGCCAGCAGTGACCCCGGGAGGGCCGGGACCGGGGAGCTGTTTTTT
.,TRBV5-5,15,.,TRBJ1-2,CASKGRPEANYGYTF,TGTGCCAGCAAGGGCAGGCCCGAAGCTAACTATGGCTACACCTTC
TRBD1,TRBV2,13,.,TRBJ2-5,CASSETGEGTQYF,TGTGCCAGCAGTGAGACAGGGGAAGGGACCCAGTACTTC
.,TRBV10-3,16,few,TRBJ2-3,CAISEASGFSTDTQYF,TGTGCCATCAGTGAGGCCAGCGGGTTTAGCACAGATACGCAGTATTTT
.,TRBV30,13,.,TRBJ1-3,CAWSVGVINTIYF,TGTGCCTGGAGTGTTGGAGTTATTAACACCATATATTTT
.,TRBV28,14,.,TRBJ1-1,CASSSFRGPTEAFF,TGTGCCAGCAGTTCCTTCAGGGGTCCCACTGAAGCTTTCTTT
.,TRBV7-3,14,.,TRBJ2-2,CASSLHRDAGELFF,TGTGCCAGCAGCTTGCACAGGGATGCCGGGGAGCTGTTTTTT